Listed below are T cell receptor beta chains from one sample, sequenced in a study of T cell responses to AZD1222 COVID-19 vaccine. Only in-frame clones appear in the TCRdb table, and some are missing; sequencing was by immunoSEQ multiplex PCR. The sample shows about 160,000 clones, about 89% of them seen only once. The starting material was peripheral blood, obtained on day 0 of AZD1222 vaccination. These TCRs come from an adult in good health. CDR3s include the opening cysteine and the closing phenylalanine or tryptophan. The order of the fields is clone size, J gene, V gene, D gene, CDR3 protein, CDR3 DNA. D genes are given only for firm matches. Clone size is stated in some rows and not others, as once, few, many or a class when expanded.

size: once; J: TRBJ2-1; V: TRBV6-5; D: TRBD1; CDR3: CASSYVEGAYEQFF; DNA: TGTGCCAGCAGTTACGTCGAGGGGGCATATGAGCAGTTCTTC
size: -; J: TRBJ2-7; V: TRBV28; D: TRBD1; CDR3: CASSGVGTGGDEQYF; DNA: TGTGCCAGCAGTGGGGTGGGGACAGGGGGCGACGAGCAGTACTTC
size: -; J: TRBJ2-3; V: TRBV9; D: TRBD1; CDR3: CASSVALAGGPDTQYF; DNA: TGTGCCAGCAGCGTAGCTCTAGCAGGGGGCCCAGATACGCAGTATTTT
size: -; J: TRBJ2-7; V: TRBV11-2; D: TRBD2; CDR3: CASRNQVAGGAEQYF; DNA: TGTGCCAGCAGGAATCAGGTCGCGGGAGGGGCCGAGCAGTACTTC
size: -; J: TRBJ2-1; V: TRBV24-1; D: -; CDR3: CATSDWEGGLRSYNEQFF; DNA: TGTGCCACCAGTGATTGGGAGGGGGGGCTAAGGTCCTACAATGAGCAGTTCTTC
size: -; J: TRBJ1-6; V: TRBV18; D: TRBD1; CDR3: CASSPDRGTSPLHF; DNA: TGTGCCAGCTCACCAGACAGGGGGACTTCACCCCTCCACTTT
size: -; J: TRBJ1-2; V: TRBV7-2; D: -; CDR3: CASSWTQRNYGYTF; DNA: TGTGCCAGCAGCTGGACCCAGAGGAACTATGGCTACACCTTC
size: -; J: TRBJ1-4; V: TRBV7-9; D: TRBD1; CDR3: CASSPTGGGEKLFF; DNA: TGTGCCAGCAGCCCTACAGGGGGCGGTGAAAAACTGTTTTTT
size: -; J: TRBJ1-1; V: TRBV5-1; D: -; CDR3: CASSLLGGNTEAFF; DNA: TGCGCCAGCAGCTTGTTGGGGGGGAACACTGAAGCTTTCTTT
size: -; J: TRBJ2-7; V: TRBV27; D: TRBD2; CDR3: CASSPRSGTSIYEQYF; DNA: TGTGCCAGCAGTCCGCGGTCCGGGACTAGCATCTACGAGCAGTACTTC
size: few; J: TRBJ1-1; V: TRBV2; D: -; CDR3: CASSEFLNPGASAFF; DNA: TGTGCCAGCAGTGAATTTCTTAATCCAGGTGCCTCAGCTTTCTTT
size: -; J: TRBJ1-2; V: TRBV20-1; D: -; CDR3: CSAPREPGYTF; DNA: TGCAGTGCACCTCGGGAGCCCGGCTACACCTTC
size: -; J: TRBJ2-1; V: TRBV4-2; D: -; CDR3: CASSQAQGNEQFF; DNA: TGTGCCAGCAGCCAAGCACAGGGTAATGAGCAGTTCTTC
size: -; J: TRBJ1-1; V: TRBV7-2; D: -; CDR3: CASSLALNTEAFF; DNA: TGTGCCAGCAGCTTAGCGCTTAACACTGAAGCTTTCTTT
size: few; J: TRBJ1-2; V: TRBV19; D: -; CDR3: CASSAGGRAFNYGYTF; DNA: TGTGCCAGTAGTGCCGGCGGACGGGCCTTTAACTATGGCTACACCTTC
size: -; J: TRBJ1-4; V: TRBV2; D: -; CDR3: CASSERGSEKLFF; DNA: TGTGCCAGCAGTGAGCGGGGTTCTGAAAAACTGTTTTTT
size: -; J: TRBJ2-3; V: TRBV19; D: -; CDR3: CASNLGPPSTDTQYF; DNA: TGTGCCAGTAATCTCGGGCCACCGAGCACAGATACGCAGTATTTT
size: -; J: TRBJ2-7; V: TRBV4-2; D: TRBD1; CDR3: CASSQDLDRGYEQYF; DNA: TGTGCCAGCAGCCAAGATCTTGACAGGGGCTACGAGCAGTACTTC
size: -; J: TRBJ2-5; V: TRBV5-1; D: -; CDR3: CASSLAAGKETQYF; DNA: TGCGCCAGCAGCTTGGCCGCGGGGAAAGAGACCCAGTACTTC
size: -; J: TRBJ2-5; V: TRBV2; D: -; CDR3: CASGREETQYF; DNA: TGTGCCAGCGGCAGGGAAGAGACCCAGTACTTC
size: -; J: TRBJ1-1; V: TRBV24-1; D: TRBD1; CDR3: CATSEDRDFAEAFF; DNA: TGTGCCACCAGTGAAGACAGGGACTTCGCTGAAGCTTTCTTT
size: -; J: TRBJ1-1; V: TRBV6-5; D: -; CDR3: CASSYSIGQHSEAFF; DNA: TGTGCCAGCAGTTACTCGATAGGCCAACATTCTGAAGCTTTCTTT
size: -; J: TRBJ2-2; V: TRBV6-5; D: -; CDR3: CASSYSLQDTGELFF; DNA: TGTGCCAGCAGTTACTCGCTCCAGGACACCGGGGAGCTGTTTTTT
size: -; J: TRBJ1-3; V: TRBV15; D: -; CDR3: CATSREGRNSGNTIYF; DNA: TGTGCCACCAGCAGAGAGGGGCGGAACTCTGGAAACACCATATATTTT
size: -; J: TRBJ1-2; V: TRBV29-1; D: -; CDR3: CSVSESYGYTF; DNA: TGCAGCGTTTCTGAATCCTATGGCTACACCTTC
size: -; J: TRBJ2-1; V: TRBV3-1/TRBV3-2; D: -; CDR3: CASSQGSGVSDEQFF; DNA: TGTGCCAGCAGCCAAGGATCGGGTGTGTCCGATGAGCAGTTCTTC
size: -; J: TRBJ1-2; V: TRBV7-2; D: -; CDR3: CASARRQGAIEGGYTF; DNA: TGTGCCAGCGCCCGTCGGCAGGGAGCTATTGAAGGTGGCTACACCTTC
size: -; J: TRBJ1-3; V: TRBV27; D: -; CDR3: CASSYSGVGGNTIYF; DNA: TGTGCCAGCAGTTATTCAGGGGTTGGTGGAAACACCATATATTTT
size: -; J: TRBJ1-2; V: TRBV24-1; D: -; CDR3: CATSDFSDNYGYTF; DNA: TGTGCCACCAGTGATTTCAGTGACAACTATGGCTACACCTTC
size: once; J: TRBJ1-1; V: TRBV5-1; D: -; CDR3: CASSFHLGQRDTEAFF; DNA: TGCGCCAGCAGCTTTCATCTCGGCCAGCGAGACACTGAAGCTTTCTTT
size: -; J: TRBJ1-6; V: TRBV18; D: -; CDR3: CASSLDRRRSPLHF; DNA: TGTGCCAGCTCACTCGACAGAAGGCGTTCACCCCTCCACTTT
size: -; J: TRBJ2-3; V: TRBV19; D: -; CDR3: CASLSPADTQYF; DNA: TGTGCCAGCCTTTCCCCGGCGGATACGCAGTATTTT
size: -; J: TRBJ2-1; V: TRBV3-1/TRBV3-2; D: TRBD2; CDR3: CASGRKRAGGYEQFF; DNA: TGTGCCAGCGGAAGGAAAAGAGCGGGAGGCTATGAGCAGTTCTTC
size: -; J: TRBJ2-3; V: TRBV5-1; D: -; CDR3: CASSLASPVSTDTQYF; DNA: TGCGCCAGCAGCTTGGCCTCCCCCGTGAGCACAGATACGCAGTATTTT
size: -; J: TRBJ2-3; V: TRBV28; D: -; CDR3: CASSLGGLRTDTQYF; DNA: TGTGCCAGCAGTTTAGGGGGGCTAAGGACAGATACGCAGTATTTT
size: -; J: TRBJ2-1; V: TRBV29-1; D: TRBD1; CDR3: CSVEGQGSGYDNEQFF; DNA: TGCAGCGTTGAAGGACAGGGGTCAGGGTATGACAATGAGCAGTTCTTC
size: -; J: TRBJ1-5; V: TRBV7-6; D: -; CDR3: CASSLDPHHDQPQHF; DNA: TGTGCCAGCAGCTTAGACCCCCATCATGATCAGCCCCAGCATTTT
size: -; J: TRBJ1-5; V: TRBV28; D: -; CDR3: CASSLSRASNQPQHF; DNA: TGTGCCAGCAGTTTAAGCAGGGCCAGCAATCAGCCCCAGCATTTT
size: -; J: TRBJ1-5; V: TRBV27; D: -; CDR3: CASSLEGYSNQPQHF; DNA: TGTGCCAGCAGTTTAGAAGGGTATAGCAATCAGCCCCAGCATTTT
size: -; J: TRBJ2-7; V: TRBV5-1; D: -; CDR3: CASSLTSSYEQYF; DNA: TGCGCCAGCAGCTTGACCAGCAGTTACGAGCAGTACTTC
size: -; J: TRBJ2-7; V: TRBV27; D: TRBD2; CDR3: CASKGLAGRIDKQYF; DNA: TGTGCCAGCAAGGGACTAGCGGGACGAATCGACAAGCAGTACTTC